The source of this TCR beta chain is a study of blood T cell repertoires in COVID-19. Turning to the study itself: Some COVID-19 samples were acute and others convalescent; all came from the United States, Italy and Spain.

TCRdb keeps only in-frame clones here, not all; method: immunoSEQ multiplex PCR. This sample has roughly 50,000 clones; approximately 89% occur once, and the top ten carry 14%. The V gene lost 0 bases and the J gene lost 2 bases, with 6 bases spanning the gap. Germline V gene sequence: CDR1 LGHNA, CDR2 YSLEER. The CDR3 sequence is 14 residues long. The receptor was derived from an older woman with active COVID-19. Sequenced sample: peripheral blood. The genes are TRBV4-3 and TRBJ2-3; D call uncertain. This CDR3 reads CASSQELLTDTQYF. The CDR3 DNA follows: TGCGCCAGCAGCCAAGAGCTACTCACAGATACGCAGTATTTT.